The 17 T cell receptor beta chains given below trace back to one sample, sequenced in a study of T cells in Graves' hyperthyroidism and ophthalmopathy (dated by TCRdb to between 2018 and 2020). The library was generated by multiplex PCR. Sequencing was carried out with an Illumina HiSeq 2000. The TCR beta CDR3 regions were amplified from the RNA transcripts. The TCR CDR3 was subjected to a first round of RT-PCR using the HTBI primer set and the Qiagen OneStep RT-PCR kit. TCRdb reworked the public reads: Q25 trimming with fastp, MiXCR clone assembly, productive beta chains retained. Merged by CDR3 protein, the rows form single entries marked with the most common genes and DNA. The sample yields roughly 750,000 distinct CDR3 sequences; around 15% were counted once. The ten largest clones take up approximately 8.4% of the sample. Sequenced: blood. Receptors originate from a man aged 18 to 29 with Graves' hyperthyroidism.

This clonotype was detected ten times or more. The chain recombines TRBV2 with TRBJ2-5, with a possible D match to TRBD2 (5 bases). The CDR3 loop spans 13 amino acids. V lost 6 bases, J lost 2 bases, and 10 bases lay in between. Germline values: CDR1 SNHLY, CDR2 FYNNEI. In DNA, the CDR3 is TGTGCCAGCAGGGGAGCCCCTCAAGAGACCCAGTACTTC. Translated, it gives CASRGAPQETQYF. The variable domain in full, with the rest retrieved from reference TRBV2 and TRBJ2-5, is EPEVTQTPSHQVTQMGQEVILRCVPISNHLYFYWYRQILGQKVEFLVSFYNNEISEKSEIFDDQFSVERPDGSNFTLKIRSTKLEDSAMYFCASRGAPQETQYFGPGTRLLVL.

This clonotype has just a few counts. The chain couples TRBV11-3 to TRBJ1-1; tentative D call: TRBD1 (5 bases). V dropped 3 bases and J dropped 2 bases, with 16 bases sitting between them. Per the germline V gene, CDR1 is SGHNT and CDR2 is YENEEA. This CDR3 is built from 16 residues. Written as DNA, the CDR3 is TGTGCCAGCAGCTTCGGGCGGGGGGGAAAAAACACTGAAGCTTTCTTT. Encoded protein: CASSFGRGGKNTEAFF.

This clonotype showed up many times. This CDR3 reads CASSYAGRLGEQYF. For the CDR3, the DNA is TGTGCCAGCAGTTACGCCGGGAGGTTGGGCGAGCAGTACTTC. The rearrangement links TRBV11-1 to TRBJ2-7, with TRBD2 matching over 7 bases. Unmatched junction bases numbered 11, after V lost 6 bases and J lost 6 bases. CDR1 SGHAT and CDR2 FQDESV come from the germline V gene (reference sequence). The CDR3 extends over 14 amino acids.

Only a few counts were recorded for this clonotype. The V and J genes are TRBV7-9 and TRBJ2-5; D possibly uses TRBD1 or TRBD2 (5 bases each). This CDR3 contains 15 residues. Germline V gene data show CDR1 as SEHNR and CDR2 as FQNEAQ (reference sequence). V lost 3 bases to trimming and J lost 9 bases, with 20 bases between them. Here the CDR3 DNA reads TGTGCCAGCAGCTTTCTGAGACCCCAACTGGGGGCCCAGTACTTC. It specifies CASSFLRPQLGAQYF.

This clonotype has more than one count but fewer than ten. The chain joins TRBV19 to TRBJ1-1, with D unclear. The germline CDR1 and CDR2 sequences are LNHDA and SQIVND (reference sequence). V lost 3 bases to trimming and J lost 1 base, with 12 bases between them. The CDR3 has 15 residues. In DNA form, the CDR3 reads TGTGCCAGTAGTATCAACGGCGGATCGAACACTGAAGCTTTCTTT. Its translation: CASSINGGSNTEAFF.

This rearrangement joins TRBV28 to TRBJ2-7; perhaps TRBD2 as D (5 bases). Trimming left V 3 bases short and J 7 bases short, with 16 bases between. The germline V gene has CDR1 MDHEN and CDR2 SYDVKM. The CDR3 length is 14 residues. CDR3 protein: CASSFSLPRREQYF. CDR3 nucleotides: TGTGCCAGCAGTTTTTCGTTGCCCCGGAGGGAGCAGTACTTC. The complete variable domain, with remaining parts taken from reference TRBV28 and TRBJ2-7, reads DVKVTQSSRYLVKRTGEKVFLECVQDMDHENMFWYRQDPGLGLRLIYFSYDVKMKEKGDIPEGYSVSREKKERFSLILESASTNQTSMYLCASSFSLPRREQYFGPGTRLTVT.

The CDR3 coding sequence is TGTGCCAGCAGCGTAGCATCGGGACAGGGCTATGGCTACACCTTC. This codes for CASSVASGQGYGYTF. The chain has TRBV9 and TRBJ1-2; 9 nucleotides line up with TRBD1. The J segment lost 4 bases and the V segment lost 0 bases, leaving 4 bases of the junction unmatched. Per the germline V gene, CDR1 is SGDLS and CDR2 is YYNGEE. The CDR3 is 15 residues long.

There are many counts of this clonotype. The chain carries TRBV28 and TRBJ1-6, with D tentatively TRBD1 (6 bases). The CDR3 consists of 17 residues. Germline-derived CDR1 and CDR2 are MDHEN and SYDVKM. V lost 3 bases and J lost 0, with 12 bases in between. In DNA, the CDR3 is TGTGCCAGCAGTTTTGGCCAACAGGGCTCCTATAATTCACCCCTCCACTTT. Its translation is CASSFGQQGSYNSPLHF. Based on the CDR3 plus reference TRBV28 and TRBJ1-6, the full variable domain is DVKVTQSSRYLVKRTGEKVFLECVQDMDHENMFWYRQDPGLGLRLIYFSYDVKMKEKGDIPEGYSVSREKKERFSLILESASTNQTSMYLCASSFGQQGSYNSPLHFGNGTRLTVT.

About this clonotype itself: Since a much larger clone is just one base distant, this may be a read error. In DNA form, the CDR3 reads TGTGCCGGCTTGGGGGACGCGACCTACGAGCAGTACTTC. Encoded protein: CAGLGDATYEQYF. The chain employs TRBV28 and TRBJ2-7; D tentatively fits TRBD1 or TRBD2 (5 bases each). V lost 11 bases to trimming and J lost 2 bases, with 16 bases between them. Germline CDR1 and CDR2: MDHEN and SYDVKM. This CDR3 has 13 amino acids.

This clonotype was detected ten times or more. V and J are TRBV2 and TRBJ1-5; the D gene is possibly TRBD1 (5 bases). Looked up from germline, CDR1 is SNHLY and CDR2 is FYNNEI. The CDR3 length is 13 residues. V was trimmed by 2 bases and J by 6 bases, leaving 8 bases between them. The CDR3 loop is CASSEQGSQPQHF. The CDR3 DNA sequence: TGTGCCAGCAGTGAACAGGGATCTCAGCCCCAGCATTTT.

This clonotype was recorded a few times. This chain links TRBV28 with TRBJ2-5, with D perhaps matching TRBD1 (7 bases). The CDR3 runs to 14 residues. With 3 bases removed from V and 4 bases from J, the gap between germline ends came to 12 bases. CDR1 is MDHEN and CDR2 is SYDVKM in the germline V gene. CDR3 region: CASSFSGGPETQYF. CDR3 nucleotides: TGTGCCAGCAGTTTTTCAGGGGGGCCAGAGACCCAGTACTTC.

This rearrangement joins TRBV6-1 to TRBJ1-5, with D perhaps TRBD1 (5 bases). The CDR3 length is 17 residues. Per germline, CDR1 MNHNS and CDR2 SASEGT. The V end lost 2 bases, the J end lost 7 bases, and 21 bases lay between the germline ends. CDR3 sequence (DNA): TGTGCCAGCAGTGAACCGGGACCCCTATTAGCCCACCAGCCCCAGCATTTT. Protein sequence: CASSEPGPLLAHQPQHF.

This clonotype was counted at least ten times. This sequence joins TRBV30 and TRBJ1-3; no clear D. Per germline, CDR1 GTSNPN and CDR2 SVGIG (reference sequence). The V end was cut by 0 bases, the J end by 0 bases, with 6 bases between. The CDR3 has 14 residues. The CDR3 sequence: CAWSVGNSGNTIYF. CDR3 coding DNA: TGTGCCTGGAGTGTCGGAAACTCTGGAAACACCATATATTTT.

This clonotype was counted a few times. The CDR3 protein is CSATKTGVAAYPTDTQYF. In DNA form, the CDR3 reads TGCAGTGCTACGAAGACAGGGGTCGCCGCTTACCCCACAGATACGCAGTATTTT. The V and J genes are TRBV20-1 and TRBJ2-3; 8 bases match TRBD1. The V gene's germline CDR1 is DFQATT and CDR2 SNEGSKA (reference sequence). V was clipped by 4 bases and J by 2 bases; unmatched bases: 17. The CDR3 is made up of 18 amino acids.

The V call is TRBV20-1, the J call TRBJ1-3, with D unresolved. CDR3 length: 14 amino acids. Trimming removed 1 base from V and 0 bases from J, with 7 bases in between. Germline V gene sequence: CDR1 DFQATT, CDR2 SNEGSKA (reference sequence). The CDR3 coding sequence is TGCAGTGCTAGAGGCGGGAGCTCTGGAAACACCATATATTTT. It translates to CSARGGSSGNTIYF.

Ten or more counts support this clonotype. V gene TRBV20-1 combines with J gene TRBJ2-3; 7 bases align to TRBD2. Unmatched junction bases numbered 4, after V lost 0 bases and J lost 4 bases. From germline, CDR1 is DFQATT and CDR2 SNEGSKA (reference sequence). The CDR3 consists of 14 residues. DNA of the CDR3: TGCAGTGCTAGAGATCGAGCGGGATCAGATACGCAGTATTTT. This sequence encodes CSARDRAGSDTQYF.

The chain is built from TRBV2 and TRBJ2-3, with TRBD2 matching over 15 bases. The germline V gene has CDR1 SNHLY and CDR2 FYNNEI. J gave up 2 bases and V 4 bases, and 4 bases lay outside the gene matches. The CDR3 has 17 amino acids. The CDR3 coding sequence is TGTGCCAGCAGTGGGACTAGCGGGAGGGCCAACACAGATACGCAGTATTTT. It encodes CASSGTSGRANTDTQYF.